This TCR beta chain was retrieved from a study of T-cell reconstitution after alpha-beta-depleted transplantation in children. Study-wide points: Several hundred graft clones that had expanded were reportedly the source of alpha-beta T cells about two months after transplant. High day-60 TCRbeta diversity in some patients came from surviving recipient T cells and thymic progenitors. At one year after transplant, newly produced T cells mostly accounted for T-cell counts and diversity.

Per germline, CDR1 SNHLY and CDR2 FYNNEI. Trimming took 2 bases from V and 7 from J, leaving 15 bases between them. The length of the CDR3 is 15 residues. A library of TCRbeta sequences, prepared with unique molecular identifiers, was generated. TCRdb ran MiXCR on the PCR reads and lists one entry per CDR3 protein. Of about 980,000 distinct CDR3 sequences listed, about 31% are singletons. Remarks on this clonotype: What it binds is not known.

Sequencing used PBMCs, mostly from graft donor cells, obtained 360 days after TCRalphabeta/CD19-depleted stem cell transplant. This TCR derives from a boy under two years old who had a stem cell transplant for SCID, so the T cells may come from the graft donor. The chain couples TRBV2 to TRBJ2-1; tentative D call: TRBD2 (5 bases). The CDR3: CASSEKGLARNEQFF. The DNA for the CDR3 is TGTGCCAGCAGTGAAAAGGGTCTAGCTAGGAATGAGCAGTTCTTC.